The 27 T cell receptor delta chains listed next were all sequenced from one sample in a study of Vδ1+ human thymocytes. Study-level points and caveats: Thymic TRG and TRD repertoires appeared highly polyclonal.

For these receptors, no antigen is known. Extracted RNA was reverse transcribed into cDNA. CDR3 amplicons came from multiplex PCR with pooled V-gene forward and constant-region reverse primers. TCRdb re-called the multiplex PCR reads via CATT. The repertoire holds about 55,000 delta-chain clones, about 15% seen once, with approximately 0.54% in the top ten. Sequenced: Vdelta1+ gamma-delta thymocytes from the thymus. Subset described: FACS-sorted CD3+ TCRalphabeta- TCRVdelta1+ TCRVdelta2- thymocytes. These receptor sequences come from a boy younger than two who had congenital heart surgery.

A word on this clone: This sample includes further DNA sequences coding for the same CDR3. V and J are TRDV1 and TRDJ1; 7 bases align to TRDD3. The V and J ends lost 0 bases and 11 bases, in that order; junction bases with no gene match: 27. The CDR3 runs 20 residues. CDR1 and CDR2 (germline): TSWWSYY, QGS. The CDR3 loop reads CALGELLILEKRGGLRKLIF. Written as DNA, the CDR3 is TGTGCTCTTGGGGAACTTCTTATCCTAGAGAAGAGGGGGGGATTAAGGAAGCTCATCTTT.

This clone has only a few counts. V usage is TRDV1 and J usage is TRDJ1; 7 positions match TRDD3. J was trimmed by 1 base and V by 0 bases; bases with no gene match: 8. The CDR3 totals 17 residues. The germline CDR1 and CDR2 sequences are TSWWSYY and QGS. The chain's CDR3 is CALGELVGGLVTDKLIF. Written as DNA, the CDR3 is TGTGCTCTTGGGGAACTAGTTGGGGGACTCGTCACCGATAAACTCATCTTT.

J is TRDJ1 and V is TRDV1; D might be TRDD2 (8 bases). CDR1 is TSWWSYY and CDR2 is QGS in the germline V gene. There are 24 residues in the CDR3. V was cut by 0 bases and J by 1 base, with 36 bases left in between. This CDR3 reads CALGELPPPSYGTGALGGTDKLIF. DNA of the CDR3: TGTGCTCTTGGGGAACTACCCCCCCCTTCCTATGGTACTGGGGCCCTGGGGGGCACCGATAAACTCATCTTT.

This clone was picked up a small number of times. V gene TRDV1 combines with J gene TRDJ1; 9 bases are shared with TRDD3. After removal of 1 base from V and 0 bases from J, the junction contained 12 bases not matched to a gene. Germline loops: CDR1 TSWWSYY, CDR2 QGS. CDR3 size: 19 residues. CDR3 protein: CALGEHPGDTRLYTDKLIF. CDR3 bases: TGTGCTCTTGGGGAACATCCCGGGGATACGCGATTGTACACCGATAAACTCATCTTT.

The V call is TRDV1, the J call TRDJ1, with TRDD3 matching over 7 bases. Germline V lookup: CDR1 TSWWSYY, CDR2 QGS. The V gene end was trimmed by 4 bases and the J gene end by 1 base; junction bases not matched to a gene: 6. The CDR3 has 15 residues. CDR3 residues: CALGGVGGFTDKLIF. The CDR3 DNA follows: TGTGCTCTTGGGGGCGTCGGGGGATTCACCGATAAACTCATCTTT.

This chain uses TRDV1 with TRDJ1, with D unclear. Germline lookup yields CDR1 TSWWSYY and CDR2 QGS. Trimming shortened V by 1 base and J by 2 bases, and 11 bases separated the two germline ends. This CDR3 has 15 amino acids. CDR3 coding DNA: TGTGCTCTTGGGGAACCCTCCTCCCCAACCGATAAACTCATCTTT. It specifies CALGEPSSPTDKLIF.

The rearrangement uses TRDV1 and TRDJ1, with 9 bases lining up with TRDD2. The CDR3 length is 17 residues. Germline loops: CDR1 TSWWSYY, CDR2 QGS. V lost 4 bases, J lost 3 bases, and 12 bases stayed unmatched. The CDR3 DNA is TGTGCTCTTGGGGCCAAGGCCTTCCTACGCCGAGCCGATAAACTCATCTTT. It codes for CALGAKAFLRRADKLIF.

The chain recombines TRDV1 with TRDJ1; 10 positions agree with TRDD3. Trimming took 4 bases from V and 3 from J; bases not matched to a gene: 17. Germline CDR1 is TSWWSYY and CDR2 is QGS. This CDR3 spans 19 amino acids. CDR3 sequence reads: CALGVSYGYYWGMPDKLIF. The CDR3 DNA is TGTGCTCTTGGGGTTTCCTACGGGTATTACTGGGGGATGCCCGATAAACTCATCTTT.

The V and J genes are TRDV1 and TRDJ1; D not resolved. Deletions cut 2 bases from V and 1 base from J, with 14 bases between. The CDR3 extends over 16 amino acids. Germline loops: CDR1 TSWWSYY, CDR2 QGS. CDR3 coding DNA: TGTGCTCTTGGGGAATGCTCTTTGCCCCTCACCGATAAACTCATCTTT. Translated: CALGECSLPLTDKLIF.

For this clone: Relative to the germline gene, one junction end is altered; a read error may explain this. This rearrangement joins TRDV1 to TRDJ1; possibly TRDD2 for D (6 bases). This CDR3 region has 15 residues. CDR1 TSWWSYY and CDR2 QGS come from the germline V gene. CDR3 sequence reads: CALGPSQPPIDKLIF. The CDR3 nucleotides are TGTGCTCTTGGGCCTTCCCAGCCCCCCATCGATAAACTCATCTTC.

This rearrangement joins TRDV1 to TRDJ1, with D hard to call. Germline V gene sequence: CDR1 TSWWSYY, CDR2 QGS. The CDR3 has 15 residues. Trimming cost V 5 bases and J 2 bases, with 15 bases left between them. The CDR3 nucleotides read TGTGCTCTTGGGATCCCGTACTCCCCAACCGATAAACTCATCTTT. It is translated as CALGIPYSPTDKLIF.

In its sample, this clone was seen a few times. This chain connects TRDV1 to TRDJ1; TRDD3 matches at 7 bases. The length of the CDR3 is 15 residues. CDR1 and CDR2 (germline): TSWWSYY, QGS. The ends lost 0 bases at V and 3 bases at J; junction bases unmatched: 4. The CDR3 DNA reads as TGTGCTCTTGGGGAACTAAGAGGATACGCCGATAAACTCATCTTT. It is translated as CALGELRGYADKLIF.

The rearrangement uses TRDV1 and TRDJ1, with 7 bases aligning to TRDD3. Trimming took 0 bases from V and 3 from J; bases not matched to a gene: 19. The CDR3 extends over 20 amino acids. Per the germline V gene, CDR1 is TSWWSYY and CDR2 is QGS. In DNA form, the CDR3 reads TGTGCTCTTGGGGAACTGGGATCGCCCTGGAGGGGGATCAGTTCCGATAAACTCATCTTT. This codes for CALGELGSPWRGISSDKLIF.

The V call is TRDV1, the J call TRDJ1, with D perhaps being TRDD2 or TRDD3 (5 bases each). V shed 0 bases and J shed 2 bases, with 19 bases lying between them. The CDR3 totals 18 residues. Germline CDR1 reads TSWWSYY; CDR2 reads QGS. CDR3: CALGELRPYGELTDKLIF. The CDR3 DNA sequence: TGTGCTCTTGGGGAACTACGGCCCTACGGGGAGCTGACCGATAAACTCATCTTT.

The chain joins TRDV1 to TRDJ1; a weak D match, TRDD3 (5 bases). The ends were cut back, 0 bases at V and 1 base at J, with 9 bases in the middle. The CDR3 covers 15 residues. Germline lookup yields CDR1 TSWWSYY and CDR2 QGS. DNA for the CDR3: TGTGCTCTTGGGGAACTCGATACAGTCACCGATAAACTCATCTTT. Translating gives CALGELDTVTDKLIF.

V and J are TRDV1 and TRDJ1; D may be TRDD3 (6 bases). The CDR3 has 23 residues. Germline lookup yields CDR1 TSWWSYY and CDR2 QGS. Deletions cut 1 base from V and 0 bases from J, with 33 bases between. In DNA, the CDR3 is TGTGCTCTTGGGGAACCTACGGGGGCCTCCCTTGGGGGCCTACCCCTGTACACCGATAAACTCATCTTT. This sequence encodes CALGEPTGASLGGLPLYTDKLIF.

The V and J genes are TRDV2 and TRDJ1; 10 nucleotides match TRDD3. CDR1 GEAIGNYY and CDR2 EKD come from the germline V gene. V shed 0 bases, J shed 4 bases, and the junction held 13 bases outside the gene matches. The CDR3 has 18 amino acids. CDR3 protein: CACDTEKWTGGSGDKLIF. CDR3 nucleotides: TGTGCCTGTGACACCGAGAAGTGGACTGGGGGATCTGGCGATAAACTCATCTTT.

The chain links TRDV1 to TRDJ1; 8 nucleotides agree with TRDD3. V lost 2 bases to trimming and J lost 4 bases; unmatched junction nucleotides: 15. Looked up from germline, CDR1 is TSWWSYY and CDR2 is QGS. The CDR3 covers 18 residues. This chain's CDR3 is CALGEAPLVLGGLDKLIF. DNA of the CDR3: TGTGCTCTTGGGGAAGCCCCCCTTGTACTGGGGGGCCTCGATAAACTCATCTTT.

V is TRDV1 and J is TRDJ1; D might be TRDD3 (6 bases). V was shortened by 5 bases and J by 2 bases, with 21 bases between the two germline ends. The CDR3 is 17 residues long. The germline gives CDR1 TSWWSYY, CDR2 QGS. In DNA, the CDR3 is TGTGCTCTTGGGTGCCCTTTGGGTACTGGGACAACCGATAAACTCATCTTT. It encodes CALGCPLGTGTTDKLIF.

Comment on this clone: Other nucleotide sequences in the sample specify the same CDR3. This chain connects TRDV2 to TRDJ4; 11 positions match TRDD3. The ends lost 1 base at V and 0 bases at J; junction bases unmatched: 21. Germline values: CDR1 GEAIGNYY, CDR2 EKD. This CDR3 spans 21 amino acids. The CDR3 reads CACDTGEKTGGYTALTRPLIF. CDR3 sequence (DNA): TGTGCCTGTGACACGGGAGAAAAGACTGGGGGATATACCGCCCTTACCAGACCCCTGATCTTT.

The chain couples TRDV1 to TRDJ1; 8 nucleotides match TRDD3. The CDR3 totals 20 residues. CDR1 and CDR2 (germline): TSWWSYY, QGS. Trimming removed 0 bases from V and 1 base from J; junction bases left unmatched: 16. CDR3 region: CALGELCETSGDIGTDKLIF. CDR3 DNA sequence: TGTGCTCTTGGGGAACTATGTGAAACGTCGGGGGATATTGGCACCGATAAACTCATCTTT.

V usage is TRDV2 and J usage is TRDJ1; 9 nucleotides align to TRDD3. The germline V gene has CDR1 GEAIGNYY and CDR2 EKD. The CDR3 length is 17 residues. Unmatched junction bases numbered 17, after V lost 0 bases and J lost 10 bases. Here the CDR3 reads CACDTSSQMLGDRVLIF. The CDR3 DNA is TGTGCCTGTGACACCTCGTCGCAGATGTTGGGGGATAGGGTACTCATCTTT.

This clone was counted only a few times. The V and J genes are TRDV2 and TRDJ3, with 12 bases matching TRDD3. CDR3 length: 24 amino acids. In germline, CDR1 is GEAIGNYY, CDR2 EKD. J gave up 0 bases and V 3 bases, and 20 bases lay outside the gene matches. CDR3 in amino acids: CACDSLSGGYASQVSSWDTRQMFF. Here the CDR3 DNA reads TGTGCCTGTGACTCTTTATCTGGGGGATACGCGTCACAGGTTAGCTCCTGGGACACCCGACAGATGTTTTTC.

This sequence joins TRDV1 and TRDJ1; 11 nucleotides agree with TRDD3. This CDR3 has 16 amino acids. Germline V gene data show CDR1 as TSWWSYY and CDR2 as QGS. V dropped 4 bases and J dropped 3; count of bases not matched to a gene: 7. The CDR3 nucleotides read TGTGCTCTTGGGGCCCTTGGGGGATACGTTGCCGATAAACTCATCTTT. This encodes CALGALGGYVADKLIF.

This clone showed up just a few times. The chain couples TRDV1 to TRDJ2; 12 bases are shared with TRDD3. Looked up from germline, CDR1 is TSWWSYY and CDR2 is QGS. The CDR3 loop spans 19 amino acids. The V segment lost 2 bases and the J segment 14 bases; nucleotides outside the gene matches: 21. The CDR3 DNA is TGTGCTCTTGGGGAAGCCTTCGGCTACTGGGGGATACTAAGCGGGGGTCTCTTCTTT. Translated, it gives CALGEAFGYWGILSGGLFF.

The chain carries TRDV1 and TRDJ1; 13 bases map to TRDD3. The germline gives CDR1 TSWWSYY, CDR2 QGS. The CDR3 sequence is 19 residues long. V was pared by 4 bases and J by 1 base, with 12 bases of the junction left unmatched. The CDR3 DNA sequence: TGTGCTCTTGGGGCCTTCCCCACTGGGGGATACGGGCCCACCGATAAACTCATCTTT. Translated: CALGAFPTGGYGPTDKLIF.

The chain has TRDV1 and TRDJ1, with 9 bases aligning to TRDD3. CDR3 length: 20 residues. V was pared by 5 bases and J by 1 base, with 20 bases of the junction left unmatched. Looked up from germline, CDR1 is TSWWSYY and CDR2 is QGS. CDR3 sequence (DNA): TGTGCTCTTGGGTGGTCCTACAAATCACTAACGGGGGATACCACCGATAAACTCATCTTT. Amino acids: CALGWSYKSLTGDTTDKLIF.